Shown below are 29 T cell receptor beta chains from a single sample sequenced in a study of T cell repertoires in cytomegalovirus infection. The antigens these receptors bind are not known. Via MiXCR, TCRdb re-called the reads, giving one row per CDR3 protein. The data contain fewer than 850,000 distinct CDR3 sequences, 25% to 35% of them seen just once; the ten biggest clones take up roughly 13%. The sample consisted of cultured CD8+ T cells from PBMCs, taken from culture after CMV antigen stimulation. These TCRs come from a human donor in good health (CMV status not recorded). Some clones in this sample may be carry-over from other donors' samples.

The DNA for the CDR3 is TGTGCCAGCAGTTACTCGAGCGCCGGCCGTCTGGGGGAGCAGTACGTC. Amino acids: CASSYSSAGRLGEQYV. This sequence joins TRBV6-5 and TRBJ2-7; D not resolved. The V end was cut by 0 bases, the J end by 7 bases, with 19 bases between. From germline, CDR1 is MNHEY and CDR2 SVGAGI. The CDR3 consists of 16 residues.

This clonotype was observed many times. The V and J genes are TRBV12-3 or TRBV12-4 and TRBJ2-7; the D call may be TRBD1 or TRBD2 (5 bases each). V lost 5 bases and J lost 0, with 11 bases in between. The CDR3 sequence is 14 residues long. Here the CDR3 reads CASSPGTHSYEQYF. The CDR3 coding sequence is TGTGCCAGCAGTCCCGGGACCCACTCCTACGAGCAGTACTTC.

The genes are TRBV7-9 and TRBJ1-4; no definite D call. Germline loops: CDR1 SEHNR, CDR2 FQNEAQ (reference sequence). CDR3 length: 11 amino acids. V dropped 4 bases and J dropped 13 bases, with 10 bases sitting between them. The CDR3 DNA is TGTGCCAGCAGCTCGGCACGGGGACTGTTTTTT. Translated: CASSSARGLFF. The whole variable domain, remainder taken from reference TRBV7-9 and TRBJ1-4, is DTGVSQNPRHKITKRGQNVTFRCDPISEHNRLYWYRQTLGQGPEFLTYFQNEAQLEKSRLLSDRFSAERPKGSFSTLEIQRTEQGDSAMYLCASSSARGLFFGSGTQLSVL.

This clonotype turned up a few times. The chain couples TRBV5-1 to TRBJ1-6, with 7 positions matching TRBD1. After removal of 4 bases from V and 2 bases from J, the junction contained 9 bases not matched to a gene. The germline gives CDR1 SGHRS, CDR2 YFSETQ. The CDR3 totals 17 residues. CDR3 coding DNA: TGCGCCAGCAGCGGAGACAGGGATAGACCCTATAATTCACCCCTCCACTTT. This gives the protein CASSGDRDRPYNSPLHF.

This clonotype has more than one count but fewer than ten. The V gene is TRBV11-1, the J gene TRBJ1-1; the D is unclear. Deletions cut 2 bases from V and 11 bases from J, with 15 bases between. This CDR3 comprises 13 residues. Germline V gene data show CDR1 as SGHAT and CDR2 as FQDESV (reference sequence). The chain's CDR3 is CASSLYRGEAAFF. CDR3 nucleotides: TGTGCCAGCAGCTTATACCGCGGGGAGGCTGCTTTCTTT. The entire variable domain, with the rest obtained from reference TRBV11-1 and TRBJ1-1, is as follows: EAEVAQSPRYKITEKSQAVAFWCDPISGHATLYWYRQILGQGPELLVQFQDESVVDDSQLPKDRFSAERLKGVDSTLKIQPAELGDSAMYLCASSLYRGEAAFFGQGTRLTVV.

The rearrangement uses TRBV7-9 and TRBJ2-1; 8 nucleotides agree with TRBD2. The germline CDR1 and CDR2 sequences are SEHNR and FQNEAQ (reference sequence). V lost 3 bases and J lost 9; bases outside the gene matches: 19. The CDR3 spans 18 residues. The CDR3 nucleotides read TGTGCCAGCAGCTTCTTTCCCTGGCGGGGGGCCCCCTTAACTGAGCAGTTCTTC. Translated, it gives CASSFFPWRGAPLTEQFF.

The chain carries TRBV10-2 and TRBJ2-7, with no clear D. This CDR3 comprises 12 residues. Germline values: CDR1 WSHSY, CDR2 SAAADI. V dropped 0 bases and J dropped 3 bases, with 3 bases sitting between them. The CDR3 bases are TGCGCCAGCAGTGAGTCGGACTACGAGCAGTACTTC. This translates into CASSESDYEQYF.

Comments on this clonotype: The junction shows a germline mismatch at one end, possibly a read error. The V gene is TRBV7-6, the J gene TRBJ1-2; TRBD1 aligns across 9 bases. CDR3 length equals 15 residues. Germline CDR1 is SGHVS and CDR2 is FNYEAQ. The CDR3 reads CASSPRTGATYGYTF. The DNA for the CDR3 is TGTGCTAGCAGCCCCCGGACAGGGGCGACCTATGGCTACACCTTC.

The chain links TRBV14 to TRBJ1-2, with D possibly matching TRBD1 (5 bases). This CDR3 comprises 15 residues. Trimming pared 3 bases from V and 2 bases from J, leaving 13 bases between. Germline CDR1 reads SGHDN; CDR2 reads FVKESK. CDR3 residues: CASSQFGTPNYGYTF. In DNA, the CDR3 is TGTGCCAGCAGCCAGTTTGGGACCCCGAACTATGGCTACACCTTC.

This chain uses TRBV5-6 with TRBJ2-3; 9 nucleotides agree with TRBD1. In germline, CDR1 is SGHDT, CDR2 YYEEEE. This CDR3 is built from 16 residues. V shed 4 bases and J 0 bases; nucleotides not matched to a gene: 6. CDR3 DNA sequence: TGTGCCAGCAGCCTACAGGGGGCCTATAGCACAGATACGCAGTATTTT. It specifies CASSLQGAYSTDTQYF.

This chain connects TRBV15 to TRBJ2-3, with 8 bases matching TRBD2. The CDR3 contains 12 residues. Germline assignment: CDR1 LNHNV and CDR2 YYDKDF (reference sequence). V gave up 3 bases and J gave up 8 bases; unmatched junction bases: 1. The DNA of the CDR3 is TGTGCCACCAGCAGCGGACTAGCTACGCAGTATTTT. Translated, it gives CATSSGLATQYF.

Notes on this clonotype: At one end the junction does not follow the germline gene, possibly because of a read error. V usage is TRBV7-9 and J usage is TRBJ2-2; unclear D gene. CDR3 length: 14 amino acids. The V gene's germline CDR1 is SEHNR and CDR2 FQNEAQ (reference sequence). The CDR3 sequence is CASSLDPGTEELFF. CDR3 sequence (DNA): TGTGCCAGCAGCTTAGATCCCGGTACCGAGGAGCTGTTTTTT.

This chain joins TRBV9 and TRBJ1-2; 8 nucleotides line up with TRBD1. With V trimmed by 3 bases and J by 2 bases, 12 bases remained unmatched. The germline gives CDR1 SGDLS, CDR2 YYNGEE. CDR3 length: 17 amino acids. For the CDR3, the DNA is TGTGCCAGCAGCGAGACCCCCTTGGACAGGGCAAACTATGGCTACACCTTC. It specifies CASSETPLDRANYGYTF.

V and J are TRBV25-1 and TRBJ2-6; D is uncertain. Trimming left V 4 bases short and J 0 bases short, with 7 bases between. The germline V gene has CDR1 MGHDK and CDR2 SYGVNS. The CDR3 runs to 15 residues. CDR3 nucleotides: TGTGCCAGCAGTGTAACATACTCTGGGGCCAACGTCCTGACTTTC. As protein: CASSVTYSGANVLTF.

This clonotype has only a few counts. This chain joins TRBV6-2 or TRBV6-3 and TRBJ2-7; the match to TRBD1 covers 7 bases. The CDR3 runs 15 residues. The germline CDR1 and CDR2 sequences are MNHEY and SVGEGT. The J segment lost 4 bases and the V segment lost 2 bases, leaving 8 bases of the junction unmatched. CDR3 sequence: CASSYSRTGLYEQYV. As DNA, the CDR3 is TGTGCCAGCAGTTACAGCCGGACAGGATTATACGAGCAGTACGTC.

The chain joins TRBV10-3 to TRBJ1-1; D call uncertain. This CDR3 contains 11 residues. The germline V gene has CDR1 ENHRY and CDR2 SYGVKD. V was pared by 6 bases and J by 5 bases, with 7 bases between. CDR3 sequence reads: CAIRKGTEAFF. CDR3 nucleotide sequence: TGTGCCATCAGAAAAGGGACTGAAGCTTTCTTT.

For this clonotype: A read error may explain this, as a much larger clone is one base away. V gene TRBV7-6 combines with J gene TRBJ1-2; no definite D call. CDR1 is SGHVS and CDR2 is FNYEAQ in the germline V gene. Trimming cost V 5 bases and J 7 bases, with 14 bases left between them. CDR3 length: 13 amino acids. CDR3 protein: CASSPTGSCGYTF. For the CDR3, the DNA is TGTGCCAGCAGCCCTACCGGGAGTTGTGGCTACACCTTC.

The sample holds many counts of this clonotype. The J gene is TRBJ2-7, the V gene TRBV7-2, with D perhaps TRBD1 (6 bases). V lost 1 base to trimming and J lost 5 bases, with 15 bases between them. This CDR3 comprises 15 residues. CDR1 and CDR2 from the germline V gene are SGHTA and FQGNSA. CDR3 DNA sequence: TGTGCCAGCAGCTTAGGGGGGACAAAAGGGAACGAGCAGTACTTC. Translating gives CASSLGGTKGNEQYF.

The V and J genes are TRBV4-3 and TRBJ2-1; TRBD2 matches 10 bases. Per germline, CDR1 LGHNA and CDR2 YSLEER. The trim removed 1 base at V and 7 bases at J, leaving 4 bases unmatched. CDR3 length: 15 amino acids. CDR3 nucleotide sequence: TGCGCCAGCAGCCAAGTCTCTAGCGGGGGTAATGAGCAGTTCTTC. It yields the protein CASSQVSSGGNEQFF.

This clonotype was seen only a few times. V is TRBV12-3 or TRBV12-4 and J is TRBJ2-1, with 10 bases lining up with TRBD1. J gave up 0 bases and V 2 bases, and 13 bases lay outside the gene matches. CDR3 length: 20 amino acids. The CDR3 DNA follows: TGTGCCAGCAGTTTATCCTATAGGACAGGGGGGATGAGCTCCTACAATGAGCAGTTCTTC. Its protein product is CASSLSYRTGGMSSYNEQFF.

The J gene is TRBJ2-7, the V gene TRBV28; D is possibly TRBD1 (6 bases). The CDR3 is made up of 13 amino acids. Between the trimmed V and J ends, which lost 6 bases and 2 bases, there was a span of 11 bases. Germline-derived CDR1 and CDR2 are MDHEN and SYDVKM. CDR3 amino acids: CASRSGHPYEQYV. The CDR3 bases are TGTGCCAGCAGGTCGGGACACCCCTACGAGCAGTACGTC.

V is TRBV6-6 and J is TRBJ2-1; the match to TRBD2 covers 7 bases. Germline V lookup: CDR1 MNHNY, CDR2 SVGAGI (reference sequence). Trimming cost V 7 bases and J 7 bases; bases outside gene matches: 10. The CDR3 totals 14 residues. The CDR3 coding sequence is TGTGCCAGCACCTCTGGGGGGAGGGTAAATGAGCAGTTCTTC. It specifies CASTSGGRVNEQFF.

This clonotype was found a few times. The V call is TRBV9, the J call TRBJ2-1; D not resolved. The CDR3 has 16 residues. Germline CDR1 reads SGDLS; CDR2 reads YYNGEE. The V and J ends lost 3 bases and 0 bases respectively, with 13 bases between them. The CDR3, as DNA: TGTGCCAGCAGCGCTCCTTGGGGTCGCTCCTACAATGAGCAGTTCTTC. The encoded protein is CASSAPWGRSYNEQFF.

The V gene is TRBV7-9, the J gene TRBJ2-5; possibly TRBD2 for D (5 bases). The germline V gene has CDR1 SEHNR and CDR2 FQNEAQ (reference sequence). The ends were cut back, 4 bases at V and 5 bases at J, with 14 bases in the middle. This CDR3 contains 14 residues. The CDR3, as DNA: TGTGCCAGCAGCTCCGGCCCTACGGGGGAGACCCAGTACTTC. Translation gives CASSSGPTGETQYF.

This clonotype has only a few counts. This chain links TRBV7-9 with TRBJ2-1; the match to TRBD2 covers 8 bases. Germline CDR1 is SEHNR and CDR2 is FQNEAQ (reference sequence). V lost 4 bases and J lost 4; bases outside the gene matches: 15. CDR3 size: 18 residues. The CDR3 region has the DNA TGTGCCAGCAGCTCAAACCCGGGACTAGATAGTAATTACAATGAGCAGTTCTTC. This sequence encodes CASSSNPGLDSNYNEQFF.

The CDR3 sequence is CRGNQPQHF. For the CDR3, the DNA is TGCAGGGGCAATCAGCCCCAGCATTTT. The chain links TRBV20-1 to TRBJ1-5; the D is unclear. The CDR3 extends over 9 amino acids. The germline gives CDR1 DFQATT, CDR2 SNEGSKA (reference sequence).

This clonotype has a handful of counts. This chain links TRBV27 with TRBJ2-6; D may be TRBD1 or TRBD2 (5 bases each). Trimming shortened V by 6 bases and J by 4 bases, and 16 bases separated the two germline ends. The germline V gene encodes CDR1 MNHEY and CDR2 SMNVEV (reference sequence). The CDR3 runs 16 residues. CDR3 coding DNA: TGTGCCAGCAGGATTCGATGGGGGAGCGGGGCCAACGTCCTGACTTTC. This codes for CASRIRWGSGANVLTF.

This clonotype was seen many times. The chain employs TRBV27 and TRBJ1-1; D uncertain. This CDR3 has 14 amino acids. CDR1 MNHEY and CDR2 SMNVEV come from the germline V gene (reference sequence). V lost 3 bases and J 2 bases, leaving 10 bases between the germline ends. CDR3 nucleotide sequence: TGTGCCAGCAGTTTCGGCGCGGCAAACACTGAAGCTTTCTTT. Translation gives CASSFGAANTEAFF.

This clonotype was seen only a few times. This chain joins TRBV19 and TRBJ1-1; D unresolved. This CDR3 is 13 amino acids long. Looked up from germline, CDR1 is LNHDA and CDR2 is SQIVND (reference sequence). Trimming cost V 1 base and J 7 bases, with 10 bases left between them. CDR3 sequence: CASSIARMNEAFF. CDR3 in DNA: TGTGCCAGTAGTATAGCCCGGATGAATGAAGCTTTCTTT.